A single sample is the source of the 22 T cell receptor beta chains below, sequenced in a study of blood T cell repertoires in COVID-19. Only in-frame clones appear in the TCRdb table, and some are missing; sequencing was by immunoSEQ multiplex PCR. The profile shows about 130,000 clones, roughly 83% of them singletons. The material sequenced was peripheral blood. Source of these receptors: a middle-aged man with active or convalescent COVID-19.

The V and J genes are TRBV27 and TRBJ1-1; D uncertain. V was shortened by 0 bases and J by 1 base, with 9 bases between the two germline ends. From germline, CDR1 is MNHEY and CDR2 SMNVEV (reference sequence). This CDR3 contains 15 residues. The CDR3 DNA reads TGTGCCAGCAGTTTATCGGAGGGAACGAACACTGAAGCTTTCTTT. Amino acid sequence: CASSLSEGTNTEAFF.

The sample holds one count of this clone. CDR3 coding DNA: TGCGCCAGCAGCCAACCCAGGACAGATAATGAAAAACTGTTTTTT. Protein product: CASSQPRTDNEKLFF. V is TRBV4-1 and J is TRBJ1-4; D possibly corresponds to TRBD1 (6 bases). The CDR3 runs 15 residues. Between the trimmed V and J ends, which lost 2 bases and 4 bases, there was a span of 11 bases. CDR1 is MGHRA and CDR2 is YSYEKL in the germline V gene.

At least ten counts were recorded for this clone. Different DNA sequences within this sample yield the same CDR3. The gene calls are TRBV6-4 and TRBJ2-3; 9 nucleotides match TRBD2. The germline V gene has CDR1 MRHNA and CDR2 SNTAGT. This CDR3 is built from 14 residues. The V and J ends lost 3 bases and 2 bases, in that order; junction bases with no gene match: 0. As DNA, the CDR3 is TGTGCCAGCAGTGAGGGACTAGCCACAGATACGCAGTATTTT. This encodes CASSEGLATDTQYF.

The chain links TRBV11-3 to TRBJ2-5; maybe TRBD2 (6 bases). V shed 2 bases and J shed 12 bases, with 16 bases lying between them. Germline CDR1 reads SGHNT; CDR2 reads YENEEA. The CDR3 length is 13 residues. The DNA for the CDR3 is TGTGCCAGCAGCTTACTTTCCACGGGACTTAAGTACTTC. Encoded protein: CASSLLSTGLKYF.

The chain recombines TRBV7-9 with TRBJ1-2; TRBD1 might be the D (6 bases). The V gene lost 3 bases and the J gene lost 2 bases, with 13 bases spanning the gap. Germline V gene lookup returns CDR1 SEHNR and CDR2 FQNEAQ (reference sequence). The CDR3 is 15 residues long. CDR3 nucleotides: TGTGCCAGCAGCTTTTACACCCAGGGGAACTATGGCTACACCTTC. Translating it yields CASSFYTQGNYGYTF.

A single count supports this clone. The sample carries other DNA sequences with the same CDR3. The chain carries TRBV18 and TRBJ1-1; TRBD1 aligns across 8 bases. The germline V gene encodes CDR1 KGHSH and CDR2 LQKENI. V gave up 5 bases and J gave up 5 bases; unmatched junction bases: 1. This CDR3 comprises 12 residues. The CDR3 loop reads CASSTGGTEAFF. In nucleotides, the CDR3 is TGTGCCAGCTCAACAGGGGGGACTGAAGCTTTCTTT. The full variable domain, completed using reference TRBV18 and TRBJ1-1, is NAGVMQNPRHLVRRRGQEARLRCSPMKGHSHVYWYRQLPEEGLKFMVYLQKENIIDESGMPKERFSAEFPKEGPSILRIQQVVRGDSAAYFCASSTGGTEAFFGQGTRLTVV.

The rearrangement links TRBV5-4 to TRBJ1-2, with 8 bases matching TRBD1. The V segment lost 0 bases and the J segment 0 bases; nucleotides outside the gene matches: 7. Germline-derived CDR1 and CDR2 are SGHNT and YYREEE (reference sequence). This CDR3 region has 17 residues. The CDR3 here is CASSLAGTGRANYGYTF. DNA of the CDR3: TGTGCCAGCAGCTTGGCCGGGACAGGTAGAGCTAACTATGGCTACACCTTC.

The chain combines TRBV5-6 with TRBJ2-5; TRBD2 aligns across 8 bases. Germline V gene data show CDR1 as SGHDT and CDR2 as YYEEEE. This CDR3 contains 15 residues. J was trimmed by 5 bases and V by 2 bases; bases with no gene match: 8. DNA for the CDR3: TGTGCCAGCAGCTTCCTCCTTAGCGGGGTGGAGACCCAGTACTTC. Translating it yields CASSFLLSGVETQYF.

This clone has just one count. The chain employs TRBV30 and TRBJ1-3; D remains ambiguous. V was shortened by 1 base and J by 4 bases, with 11 bases between the two germline ends. The germline V gene encodes CDR1 GTSNPN and CDR2 SVGIG (reference sequence). This CDR3 has 14 amino acids. This chain's CDR3 is CAWSAGIGGNTIYF. CDR3 coding DNA: TGTGCCTGGAGTGCGGGAATAGGAGGAAACACCATATATTTT.

There are a few counts of this clone. The chain is built from TRBV4-3 and TRBJ1-6, with D unclear. CDR3 size: 14 residues. Germline CDR1 reads LGHNA; CDR2 reads YSLEER. V lost 5 bases to trimming and J lost 7 bases, with 12 bases between them. Written as DNA, the CDR3 is TGCGCCAGCAGCAGCGGGCCGCTGAATTCACCCCTCCACTTT. Its protein is CASSSGPLNSPLHF.

The sample holds a few counts of this clone. The rearrangement uses TRBV7-2 and TRBJ1-5; 9 bases match TRBD1. This CDR3 is built from 15 residues. Germline assignment: CDR1 SGHTA and CDR2 FQGNSA. V dropped 3 bases and J dropped 3; count of bases not matched to a gene: 3. The CDR3 coding sequence is TGTGCCAGCAGCTTGGGGACAGGGTCCAATCAGCCCCAGCATTTT. Its translation: CASSLGTGSNQPQHF.

V usage is TRBV24-1 and J usage is TRBJ2-2; tentatively, D is TRBD1 (6 bases). The germline V gene encodes CDR1 KGHDR and CDR2 SFDVKD. This CDR3 contains 16 residues. V dropped 2 bases and J dropped 0 bases, with 9 bases sitting between them. CDR3 loop: CATSDSGTPNTGELFF. CDR3 DNA sequence: TGTGCCACCAGTGATTCCGGGACACCGAACACCGGGGAGCTGTTTTTT.

The gene calls are TRBV4-1 and TRBJ2-5, with D possibly matching TRBD1 (6 bases). Between the trimmed V and J ends, which lost 1 base and 3 bases, there was a span of 15 bases. Germline loops: CDR1 MGHRA, CDR2 YSYEKL. The CDR3 totals 16 residues. The CDR3, as DNA: TGCGCCAGCAGCCAAGCGGCAGGGGTCAGCAAAGAGACCCAGTACTTC. Amino acid sequence: CASSQAAGVSKETQYF.

Only one count was recorded for this clone. V and J are TRBV2 and TRBJ1-5; 10 bases agree with TRBD1. Germline V lookup: CDR1 SNHLY, CDR2 FYNNEI. Trimming at V came to 4 bases and at J to 2 bases, leaving 5 bases not matched to a gene. The CDR3 runs 16 residues. The CDR3 DNA follows: TGTGCCAGCAGTGTGGGACAGGGGAGTGGCAATCAGCCCCAGCATTTT. This translates into CASSVGQGSGNQPQHF.

The J gene is TRBJ1-2, the V gene TRBV5-6; TRBD1 aligns across 7 bases. The CDR3 totals 13 residues. Germline-derived CDR1 and CDR2 are SGHDT and YYEEEE. V shed 5 bases and J 8 bases; nucleotides not matched to a gene: 9. As DNA, the CDR3 is TGTGCCAGCAGTCGTGACAGGGTCGTCGGCTACACCTTC. Translated, it gives CASSRDRVVGYTF.

V gene TRBV7-8 combines with J gene TRBJ2-3, with 7 nucleotides matching TRBD2. In germline, CDR1 is SGHVS, CDR2 FQNEAQ. CDR3 length: 16 residues. V was pared by 5 bases and J by 1 base, with 9 bases of the junction left unmatched. The CDR3 reads CASSPPGGARTDTQYF. The CDR3 DNA sequence: TGTGCCAGCAGCCCCCCGGGGGGAGCACGCACAGATACGCAGTATTTT.

This sequence joins TRBV11-2 and TRBJ1-2; 7 positions agree with TRBD1. Germline V gene sequence: CDR1 SGHAT, CDR2 FQNNGV. The CDR3 runs 14 residues. J was trimmed by 8 bases and V by 4 bases; bases with no gene match: 10. The CDR3, as DNA: TGTGCCAGCAGCTCTGGGACAGTAGCCTACGGCTACACCTTC. This translates into CASSSGTVAYGYTF.

This chain joins TRBV7-9 and TRBJ1-2, with 9 positions matching TRBD1. V lost 1 base and J lost 9; bases outside the gene matches: 12. The germline V gene has CDR1 SEHNR and CDR2 FQNEAQ (reference sequence). There are 16 residues in the CDR3. This CDR3 reads CASSLDPGQGDLSYTF. The CDR3 DNA reads as TGTGCCAGCAGCTTAGATCCGGGACAGGGCGATCTGAGCTACACCTTC.

Only one count was recorded for this clone. V is TRBV2 and J is TRBJ1-5; D possibly corresponds to TRBD1 (6 bases). The V gene lost 6 bases and the J gene lost 6 bases, with 18 bases spanning the gap. This CDR3 has 15 residues. The germline V gene has CDR1 SNHLY and CDR2 FYNNEI. CDR3: CASSGIDRQGQPQHF. CDR3 nucleotide sequence: TGTGCCAGCAGCGGGATCGACAGGCAAGGTCAGCCCCAGCATTTT.

V and J are TRBV9 and TRBJ1-3, with D maybe TRBD1 (6 bases). CDR3 size: 17 residues. V lost 4 bases and J 0 bases, leaving 17 bases between the germline ends. CDR1 is SGDLS and CDR2 is YYNGEE in the germline V gene. The DNA for the CDR3 is TGTGCCAGCAGCTCAACAGGGTTGGAGAGCTCTGGAAACACCATATATTTT. Encoded protein: CASSSTGLESSGNTIYF.

The chain couples TRBV27 to TRBJ2-5, with 11 bases that match TRBD2. V shed 5 bases, J shed 3 bases, and the junction held 8 bases outside the gene matches. This CDR3 has 16 residues. Germline V CDR1 and CDR2: MNHEY, SMNVEV (reference sequence). The CDR3, as DNA: TGTGCCAGCAGTCCATTCGCGGGACTAGCGGAAGAGACCCAGTACTTC. This gives the protein CASSPFAGLAEETQYF.

The chain couples TRBV28 to TRBJ1-5; 8 bases fit TRBD1. The CDR3 covers 14 residues. Germline assignment: CDR1 MDHEN and CDR2 SYDVKM. The J segment lost 0 bases and the V segment lost 11 bases, leaving 6 bases of the junction unmatched. CDR3 nucleotides: TGTGCCGCCCGACAGGGGTATAGCAATCAGCCCCAGCATTTT. Encoded protein: CAARQGYSNQPQHF.